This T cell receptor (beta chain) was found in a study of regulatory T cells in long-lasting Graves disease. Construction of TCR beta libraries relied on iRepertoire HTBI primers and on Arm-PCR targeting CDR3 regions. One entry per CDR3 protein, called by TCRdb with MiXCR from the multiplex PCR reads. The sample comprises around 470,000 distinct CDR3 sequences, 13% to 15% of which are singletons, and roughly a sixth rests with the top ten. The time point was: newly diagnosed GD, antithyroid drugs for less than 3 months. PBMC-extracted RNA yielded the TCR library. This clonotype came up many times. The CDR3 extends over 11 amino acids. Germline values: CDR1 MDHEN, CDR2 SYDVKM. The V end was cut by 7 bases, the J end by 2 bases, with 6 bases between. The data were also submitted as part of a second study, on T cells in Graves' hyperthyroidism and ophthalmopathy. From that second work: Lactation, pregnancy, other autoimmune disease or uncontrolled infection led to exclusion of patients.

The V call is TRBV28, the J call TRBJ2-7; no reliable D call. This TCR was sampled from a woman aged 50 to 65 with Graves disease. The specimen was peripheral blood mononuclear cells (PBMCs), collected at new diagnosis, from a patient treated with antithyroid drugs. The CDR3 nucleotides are TGTGCCAGCAACGACCCCTACGAGCAGTACTTC. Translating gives CASNDPYEQYF.